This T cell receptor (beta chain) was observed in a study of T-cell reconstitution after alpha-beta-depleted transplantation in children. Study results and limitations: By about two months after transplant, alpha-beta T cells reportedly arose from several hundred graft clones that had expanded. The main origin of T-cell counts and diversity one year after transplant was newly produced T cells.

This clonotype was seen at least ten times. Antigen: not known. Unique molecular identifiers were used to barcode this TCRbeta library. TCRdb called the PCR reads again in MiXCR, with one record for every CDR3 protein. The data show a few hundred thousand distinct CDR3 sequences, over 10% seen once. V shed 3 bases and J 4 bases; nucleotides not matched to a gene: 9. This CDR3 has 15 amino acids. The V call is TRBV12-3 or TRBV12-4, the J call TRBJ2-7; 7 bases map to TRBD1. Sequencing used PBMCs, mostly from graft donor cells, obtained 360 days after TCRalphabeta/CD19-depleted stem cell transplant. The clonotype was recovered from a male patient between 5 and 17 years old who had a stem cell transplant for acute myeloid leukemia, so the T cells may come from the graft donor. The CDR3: CASSLDRRGVYEQYF. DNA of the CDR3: TGTGCCAGCAGTTTGGACAGGAGAGGGGTTTACGAGCAGTACTTC.